The clone carrying this T cell receptor (beta chain) was recorded at least ten times. Its antigen is not identified. The data derive from a study of T-cell reconstitution after alpha-beta-depleted transplantation in children. Findings and limits, study-wide: After transplant, at about two months, alpha-beta T cells were reportedly derived from several hundred expanded graft clones. Certain patients had high TCRbeta diversity at day 60, and it came from recipient T cells and thymic progenitors that survived. T-cell counts and diversity were attributed mostly to newly produced T cells one year after transplant.

V lost 1 base to trimming and J lost 6 bases, with 15 bases between them. The CDR3 spans 16 residues. Unique molecular identifiers tagged the TCRbeta library. TCRdb recomputed calls from the PCR reads with MiXCR, one row per CDR3 protein. Of 500,000 to 750,000 distinct CDR3 sequences detected, approximately 13% appear once; the ten largest clones hold approximately 2.1%. This chain links TRBV12-3 or TRBV12-4 with TRBJ2-2, with D possibly being TRBD1 (6 bases). The sample in question was PBMCs, mostly from graft donor cells, obtained 360 days after TCRalphabeta/CD19-depleted stem cell transplant. The receptor's source is a male patient between 10 and 17 years old who had a stem cell transplant for acute myeloid leukemia, so the T cells may come from the graft donor. DNA of the CDR3: TGTGCCAGCAGTTTAGGACGGGGTTCAGGGGCCGGGGAGCTGTTTTTT. Residues: CASSLGRGSGAGELFF.